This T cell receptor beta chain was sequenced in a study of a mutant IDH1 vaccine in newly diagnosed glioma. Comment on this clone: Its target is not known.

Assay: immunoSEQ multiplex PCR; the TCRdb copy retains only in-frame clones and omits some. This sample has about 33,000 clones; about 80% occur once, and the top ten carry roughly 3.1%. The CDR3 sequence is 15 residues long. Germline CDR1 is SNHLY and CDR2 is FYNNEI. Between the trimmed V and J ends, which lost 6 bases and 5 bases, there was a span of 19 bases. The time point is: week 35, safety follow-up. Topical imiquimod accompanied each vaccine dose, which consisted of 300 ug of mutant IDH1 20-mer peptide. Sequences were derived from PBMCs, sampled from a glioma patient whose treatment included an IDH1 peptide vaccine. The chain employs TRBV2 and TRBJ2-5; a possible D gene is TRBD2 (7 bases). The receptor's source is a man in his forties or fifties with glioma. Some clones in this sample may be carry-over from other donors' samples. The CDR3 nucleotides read TGTGCCAGCAGCGTAGACGGGGGGAGGGGGGAGACCCAGTACTTC. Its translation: CASSVDGGRGETQYF.